The 30 T cell receptor beta chains reported below all come from one sample, sequenced in a study of cytomegalovirus exposure and HLA in healthy donors. PCR used 60 Vbeta primers and 13 Jbeta primers. Only in-frame clones appear in the TCRdb table, and some are missing; sequencing was by immunoSEQ multiplex PCR. The table includes 90,000 to 150,000 clones, 60% to 85% detected once. The specimen sequenced was PBMCs. These receptors all come from a woman aged 25-40 years in good health and CMV-seropositive.

V is TRBV5-6 and J is TRBJ2-7; maybe TRBD1 (6 bases). The CDR3 spans 14 residues. Germline CDR1 is SGHDT and CDR2 is YYEEEE. V was clipped by 1 base and J by 3 bases, with 11 bases between them. In DNA form, the CDR3 reads TGTGCCAGCAGCTTGCCGGACAGAGTCTACGAGCAGTACTTC. Encoded protein: CASSLPDRVYEQYF.

The chain has TRBV4-2 and TRBJ2-5; D might be TRBD2 (7 bases). Trimming cost V 1 base and J 5 bases, with 23 bases left between them. The germline V gene encodes CDR1 LGHNA and CDR2 YNFKEQ. The CDR3 spans 18 residues. The DNA for the CDR3 is TGTGCCAGCAGCCAAGGGGGGGCTTCCGGGGGGCCAGGGGAGACCCAGTACTTC. Its translation: CASSQGGASGGPGETQYF.

In nucleotides, the CDR3 is TGTGCCAGCAGCGTAGCAACAGGGCCCTACTACGAGCAGTACTTC. Translation gives CASSVATGPYYEQYF. This chain joins TRBV9 and TRBJ2-7, with a weak D call TRBD1 (6 bases). V was trimmed by 0 bases and J by 3 bases, leaving 13 bases between them. Per the germline V gene, CDR1 is SGDLS and CDR2 is YYNGEE. The CDR3 spans 15 residues.

The rearrangement joins TRBV7-9 to TRBJ2-3; 11 bases line up with TRBD2. The V gene's germline CDR1 is SEHNR and CDR2 FQNEAQ (reference sequence). This CDR3 has 19 amino acids. V lost 3 bases, J lost 2 bases, and 13 bases stayed unmatched. The CDR3 DNA reads TGTGCCAGCAGCTTTCAAGGTAGCGGGGGGGCCATTTACACAGATACGCAGTATTTT. Amino acid sequence: CASSFQGSGGAIYTDTQYF.

The chain recombines TRBV6-5 with TRBJ1-2; weak D call: TRBD1 (6 bases). V lost 4 bases and J 7 bases, leaving 16 bases between the germline ends. Germline values: CDR1 MNHEY, CDR2 SVGAGI. The CDR3 runs to 14 residues. In DNA, the CDR3 is TGTGCCAGCAGTTGGGGAGGGGGATCCGGTGGCTACACCTTC. Amino acids: CASSWGGGSGGYTF.

The chain employs TRBV30 and TRBJ2-2; 11 bases line up with TRBD2. CDR1 GTSNPN and CDR2 SVGIG come from the germline V gene (reference sequence). The CDR3 loop spans 17 amino acids. V lost 0 bases and J lost 7; bases outside the gene matches: 10. In DNA form, the CDR3 reads TGTGCCTGGAGTGTTGGGTTTGGCGGACTAGCGGGCGGGGAGCTGTTTTTT. As protein: CAWSVGFGGLAGGELFF.

Points on this clone: A junction end diverges from the germline sequence, so it may reflect a read error. The rearrangement uses TRBV7-9 and TRBJ2-7, with 11 bases that match TRBD1. This CDR3 has 16 residues. CDR1 SEHNR and CDR2 FQNEAQ come from the germline V gene (reference sequence). The CDR3 coding sequence is TGTTCCAGCAGCCCAGGGGGACAGGGGGGGAGCTACGAGCAGTACTTC. Translated, it gives CSSSPGGQGGSYEQYF.

CDR3 residues: CASRLRQGSIYGYTF. The CDR3 nucleotides read TGTGCCAGCAGACTTAGACAGGGATCTATCTATGGCTACACCTTC. The rearrangement uses TRBV27 and TRBJ1-2, with 7 bases fitting TRBD1. V trimming: 6 bases; J trimming: 4 bases; junction bases outside the gene matches: 11. CDR1 MNHEY and CDR2 SMNVEV come from the germline V gene (reference sequence). The CDR3 runs to 15 residues.

The rearrangement uses TRBV6-5 and TRBJ1-6, with a tentative D call TRBD1 (5 bases). V shed 0 bases and J shed 9 bases, with 12 bases lying between them. From germline, CDR1 is MNHEY and CDR2 SVGAGI. This CDR3 has 15 amino acids. The CDR3 DNA is TGTGCCAGCAGTTACTCGGGCCAGGGCTCTTCACCCCTCCACTTT. Its translation is CASSYSGQGSSPLHF.

This rearrangement joins TRBV6-6 to TRBJ2-3; TRBD2 is a possible D gene (6 bases). Germline V CDR1 and CDR2: MNHNY, SVGAGI (reference sequence). The length of the CDR3 is 12 residues. V gave up 0 bases and J gave up 11 bases, with 9 bases separating them. The chain's CDR3 is CASSYSRGEQYF. The CDR3 region has the DNA TGTGCCAGCAGTTACTCGCGGGGAGAGCAGTATTTT.

The rearrangement uses TRBV4-1 and TRBJ1-4; 11 bases agree with TRBD1. CDR3 length equals 16 residues. Germline V gene lookup returns CDR1 MGHRA and CDR2 YSYEKL. The V gene end was trimmed by 3 bases and the J gene end by 7 bases; junction bases not matched to a gene: 7. The CDR3 coding sequence is TGCGCCAGCAGCCACGGTTTAGGGACAGGGGGTGAAAAACTGTTTTTT. Translating it yields CASSHGLGTGGEKLFF.

The V and J genes are TRBV30 and TRBJ2-2; perhaps TRBD2 as D (6 bases). This CDR3 spans 15 amino acids. Germline V lookup: CDR1 GTSNPN, CDR2 SVGIG (reference sequence). The germline V and J ends were trimmed by 3 bases and 3 bases, with 14 bases remaining between them. The CDR3 DNA is TGTGCCTGGAGCCGGGACTCCCGATACACCGGGGAGCTGTTTTTT. Translated, it gives CAWSRDSRYTGELFF. Using reference TRBV30 and TRBJ2-2 for the parts outside the CDR3, the full variable domain is SQTIHQWPATLVQPVGSPLSLECTVEGTSNPNLYWYRQAAGRGLQLLFYSVGIGQISSEVPQNLSASRPQDRQFILSSKKLLLSDSGFYLCAWSRDSRYTGELFFGEGSRLTVL.

The genes are TRBV4-3 and TRBJ2-7; D is perhaps TRBD1 (5 bases). Germline-derived CDR1 and CDR2 are LGHNA and YSLEER. The V and J ends lost 1 base and 0 bases respectively, with 10 bases between them. CDR3 size: 15 residues. The CDR3 region is CASSQGVTDSYEQYF. The CDR3, as DNA: TGCGCCAGCAGCCAAGGGGTGACAGACTCCTACGAGCAGTACTTC.

This chain uses TRBV9 with TRBJ2-1; a weak D match, TRBD1 (6 bases). Trimming stripped 3 bases from V and 4 bases from J, with 8 bases between. The CDR3 is 13 amino acids. Germline CDR1 SGDLS, CDR2 YYNGEE. CDR3 sequence (DNA): TGTGCCAGCAGCGGGACAGTATACAATGAGCAGTTCTTC. Its translation: CASSGTVYNEQFF.

The sample holds a few counts of this clone. The chain recombines TRBV5-1 with TRBJ2-3; 9 nucleotides line up with TRBD2. CDR3 length: 17 amino acids. The germline gives CDR1 SGHRS, CDR2 YFSETQ. V gave up 4 bases and J gave up 2 bases; unmatched junction bases: 11. CDR3 in DNA: TGCGCCAGCAGCCTATTATTTAGCGGGGGTCCCACAGATACGCAGTATTTT. As protein: CASSLLFSGGPTDTQYF.

V gene TRBV10-3 combines with J gene TRBJ2-2; 7 bases align to TRBD1. V trimming: 9 bases; J trimming: 2 bases; junction bases outside the gene matches: 6. Germline CDR1 reads ENHRY; CDR2 reads SYGVKD. The CDR3 covers 14 residues. The CDR3 reads CAMRDSINTGELFF. Written as DNA, the CDR3 is TGTGCCATGAGGGACAGTATAAACACCGGGGAGCTGTTTTTT.

This chain joins TRBV27 and TRBJ2-7; a weak D match, TRBD1 (6 bases). CDR3 length: 14 amino acids. V lost 2 bases to trimming and J lost 0 bases, with 8 bases between them. Germline V gives CDR1 MNHEY, CDR2 SMNVEV (reference sequence). DNA for the CDR3: TGTGCCAGCAGTTTAAACAGGGACTCCTACGAGCAGTACTTC. Its translation: CASSLNRDSYEQYF.

The CDR3 spells CASSLDRGQGTFF. CDR3 DNA sequence: TGTGCCAGCAGCTTAGATCGAGGACAGGGGACTTTCTTT. This sequence joins TRBV11-2 and TRBJ1-1; 9 bases are a match to TRBD1. The CDR3 runs to 13 residues. Germline V lookup: CDR1 SGHAT, CDR2 FQNNGV. Germline trimming cut 0 bases from V and 12 bases from J; bases unmatched to any gene: 5.

The V call is TRBV28, the J call TRBJ1-2; a weak D match, TRBD1 (5 bases). V shed 3 bases and J shed 4 bases, with 12 bases lying between them. CDR3 length equals 14 residues. Germline-derived CDR1 and CDR2 are MDHEN and SYDVKM. This chain's CDR3 is CASSLDGARYGYTF. The CDR3 nucleotides are TGTGCCAGCAGTTTGGATGGGGCTCGCTATGGCTACACCTTC.

In this sample, this clone turned up once. The V and J genes are TRBV29-1 and TRBJ2-3; 9 bases are shared with TRBD1. CDR1 and CDR2 from the germline V gene are SQVTM and ANQGSEA. The CDR3 covers 15 residues. V lost 6 bases and J lost 1; bases outside the gene matches: 8. The CDR3: CSVSQGAPGTDTQYF. The CDR3 DNA reads as TGCAGCGTCTCACAGGGGGCGCCGGGCACAGATACGCAGTATTTT.

This chain joins TRBV7-2 and TRBJ2-3; D remains unclear. The CDR3 extends over 14 amino acids. Germline V gives CDR1 SGHTA, CDR2 FQGNSA. Trimming removed 4 bases from V and 4 bases from J, with 12 bases in between. CDR3 nucleotides: TGTGCCAGCAGCTCATACCGTAGTGCAGATACGCAGTATTTT. It is translated as CASSSYRSADTQYF.

This chain links TRBV19 with TRBJ2-2, with D perhaps matching TRBD2 (6 bases). Germline values: CDR1 LNHDA, CDR2 SQIVND (reference sequence). CDR3 length: 15 amino acids. V lost 7 bases and J 6 bases, leaving 18 bases between the germline ends. The CDR3 DNA is TGTGCCAGTACCGTTCTGGGTCCGGGGGCCGGGGAGCTGTTTTTT. This encodes CASTVLGPGAGELFF.

The chain carries TRBV13 and TRBJ2-2, with D possibly being TRBD1 (5 bases). This CDR3 contains 15 residues. Between the trimmed V and J ends, which lost 1 base and 5 bases, there was a span of 11 bases. From germline, CDR1 is PRHDT and CDR2 FYEKMQ (reference sequence). CDR3 residues: CASSLEQGLTGELFF. The CDR3 DNA sequence: TGTGCCAGCAGCTTAGAGCAGGGTCTGACCGGGGAGCTGTTTTTT.

This clone was picked up a small number of times. This chain links TRBV19 with TRBJ1-2, with TRBD1 matching over 8 bases. There are 14 residues in the CDR3. V trimming: 5 bases; J trimming: 3 bases; junction bases outside the gene matches: 5. Germline assignment: CDR1 LNHDA and CDR2 SQIVND (reference sequence). This CDR3 reads CASSPDRVDYGYTF. CDR3 bases: TGTGCCAGTAGTCCGGACAGGGTGGACTATGGCTACACCTTC.

This chain connects TRBV10-3 to TRBJ2-7; weak D call: TRBD1 (6 bases). CDR1 is ENHRY, CDR2 SYGVKD, per germline. V was clipped by 8 bases and J by 2 bases, with 19 bases between them. The CDR3 consists of 15 residues. CDR3 bases: TGTGCCATCGCAACCGGGACAAAGCCCACCTACGAGCAGTACTTC. As protein: CAIATGTKPTYEQYF.

V usage is TRBV5-6 and J usage is TRBJ1-6; TRBD1 matches 10 bases. The CDR3 extends over 14 amino acids. Germline CDR1 reads SGHDT; CDR2 reads YYEEEE. Unmatched junction bases numbered 9, after V lost 4 bases and J lost 14 bases. The CDR3, as DNA: TGTGCCAGCAGCCAGGGACAGGGGTCGTCGGCCCTCCACTTT. Residues: CASSQGQGSSALHF.

The genes are TRBV6-1 and TRBJ2-7, with 7 nucleotides matching TRBD2. The CDR3 runs 13 residues. CDR1 and CDR2 from the germline V gene are MNHNS and SASEGT. Unmatched junction bases numbered 9, after V lost 6 bases and J lost 7 bases. CDR3 bases: TGTGCCAGCAGACACACCCCCGGGGGGGAGCAGTACTTC. Translation gives CASRHTPGGEQYF.

The chain carries TRBV2 and TRBJ2-1, with 7 positions matching TRBD1. With V trimmed by 3 bases and J by 8 bases, 1 base remained unmatched. Germline V CDR1 and CDR2: SNHLY, FYNNEI. The CDR3 length is 12 residues. CDR3 sequence (DNA): TGTGCCAGCAGTGACAGGGGGTATGAGCAGTTCTTC. Translating gives CASSDRGYEQFF.

CDR3 region: CASRTSGTGNTGELFF. CDR3 nucleotides: TGTGCCAGCAGAACCTCCGGGACAGGGAACACCGGGGAGCTGTTTTTT. The chain combines TRBV5-4 with TRBJ2-2; 8 positions agree with TRBD1. V gave up 5 bases and J gave up 1 base; unmatched junction bases: 7. This CDR3 comprises 16 residues. In germline, CDR1 is SGHNT, CDR2 YYREEE (reference sequence).

This sequence joins TRBV7-2 and TRBJ1-1, with D possibly TRBD1 on 6 matching bases. The germline V gene has CDR1 SGHTA and CDR2 FQGNSA. CDR3 length: 13 residues. Trimming stripped 5 bases from V and 10 bases from J, with 17 bases between. As DNA, the CDR3 is TGTGCCAGCAGCCAACTGGGGCAGGGGCCAGCTTTCTTT. This encodes CASSQLGQGPAFF.